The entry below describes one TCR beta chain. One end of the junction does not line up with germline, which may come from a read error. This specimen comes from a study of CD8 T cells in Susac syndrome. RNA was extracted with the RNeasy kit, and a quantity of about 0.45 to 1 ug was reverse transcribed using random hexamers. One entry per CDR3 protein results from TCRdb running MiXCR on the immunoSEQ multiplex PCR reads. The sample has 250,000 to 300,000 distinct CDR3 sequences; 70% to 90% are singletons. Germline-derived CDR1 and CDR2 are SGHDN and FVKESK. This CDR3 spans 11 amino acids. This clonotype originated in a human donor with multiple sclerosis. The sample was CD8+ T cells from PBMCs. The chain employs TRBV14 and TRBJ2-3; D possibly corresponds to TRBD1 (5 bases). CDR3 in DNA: TGTGCCAGCAGCCAGACAGATGCGCAGTATTTT. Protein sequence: CASSQTDAQYF.